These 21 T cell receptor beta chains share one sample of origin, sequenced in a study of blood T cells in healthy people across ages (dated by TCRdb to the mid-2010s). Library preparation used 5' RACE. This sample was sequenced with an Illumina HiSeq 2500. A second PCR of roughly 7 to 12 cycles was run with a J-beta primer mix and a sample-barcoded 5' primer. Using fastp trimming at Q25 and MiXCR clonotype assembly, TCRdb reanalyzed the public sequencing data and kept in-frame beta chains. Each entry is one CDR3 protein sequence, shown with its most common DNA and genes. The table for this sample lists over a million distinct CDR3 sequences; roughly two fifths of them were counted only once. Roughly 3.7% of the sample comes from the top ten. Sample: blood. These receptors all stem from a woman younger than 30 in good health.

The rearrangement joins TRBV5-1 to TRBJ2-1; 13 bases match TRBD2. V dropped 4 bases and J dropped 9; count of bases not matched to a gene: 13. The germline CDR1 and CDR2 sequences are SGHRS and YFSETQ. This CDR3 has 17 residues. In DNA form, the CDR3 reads TGCGCCAGCAGCGTAGGACTAGCGGGAGATTTCTGGGGTGAGCAGTTCTTC. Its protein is CASSVGLAGDFWGEQFF.

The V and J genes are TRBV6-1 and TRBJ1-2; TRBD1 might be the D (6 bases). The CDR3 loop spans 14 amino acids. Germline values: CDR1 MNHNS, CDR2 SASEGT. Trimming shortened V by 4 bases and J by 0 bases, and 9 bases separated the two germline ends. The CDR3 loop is CASSVRGTNYGYTF. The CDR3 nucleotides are TGTGCCAGCAGTGTGAGGGGGACTAACTATGGCTACACCTTC.

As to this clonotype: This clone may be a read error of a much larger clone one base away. The CDR3 DNA reads as TGTGCTAGCAGCTTAGAAGGGGGAACCTACAATGAGCAGTACTTC. As protein: CASSLEGGTYNEQYF. The rearrangement joins TRBV7-7 to TRBJ2-7; the D gene is possibly TRBD1 (6 bases). Germline values: CDR1 SSHAT, CDR2 FNYEAQ (reference sequence). There are 15 residues in the CDR3.

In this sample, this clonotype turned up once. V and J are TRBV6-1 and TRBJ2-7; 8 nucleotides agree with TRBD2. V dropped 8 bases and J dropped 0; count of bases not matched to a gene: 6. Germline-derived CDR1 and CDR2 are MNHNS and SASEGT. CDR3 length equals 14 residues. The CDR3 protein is CASLKRGNSYEQYF. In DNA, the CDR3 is TGTGCCAGCCTTAAGCGGGGGAACTCCTACGAGCAGTACTTC.

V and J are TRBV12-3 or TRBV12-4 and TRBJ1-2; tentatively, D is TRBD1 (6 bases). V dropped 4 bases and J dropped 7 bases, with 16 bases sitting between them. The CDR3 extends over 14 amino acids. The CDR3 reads CASSSPDRPSGYTF. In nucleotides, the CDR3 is TGTGCCAGCAGTTCCCCCGACAGGCCTAGTGGCTACACCTTC.

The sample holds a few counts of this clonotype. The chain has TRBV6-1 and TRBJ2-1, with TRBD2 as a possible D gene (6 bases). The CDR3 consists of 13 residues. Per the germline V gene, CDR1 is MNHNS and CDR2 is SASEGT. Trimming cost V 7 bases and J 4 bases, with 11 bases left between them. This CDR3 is CASNTGEYNEQFF. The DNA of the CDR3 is TGTGCCAGCAACACGGGAGAGTACAATGAGCAGTTCTTC.

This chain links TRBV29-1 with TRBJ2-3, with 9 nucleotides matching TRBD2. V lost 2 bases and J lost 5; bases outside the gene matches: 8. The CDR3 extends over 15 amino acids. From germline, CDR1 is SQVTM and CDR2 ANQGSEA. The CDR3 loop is CSVEWASGTRDTQYF. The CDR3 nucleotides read TGCAGCGTTGAATGGGCTAGCGGGACCCGAGATACGCAGTATTTT.

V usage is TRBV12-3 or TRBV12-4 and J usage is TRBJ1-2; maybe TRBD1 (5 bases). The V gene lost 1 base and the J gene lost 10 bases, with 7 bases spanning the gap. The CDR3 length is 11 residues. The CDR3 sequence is CASSLGDDYTF. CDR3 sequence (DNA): TGTGCCAGCAGTTTAGGGGACGACTACACCTTC.

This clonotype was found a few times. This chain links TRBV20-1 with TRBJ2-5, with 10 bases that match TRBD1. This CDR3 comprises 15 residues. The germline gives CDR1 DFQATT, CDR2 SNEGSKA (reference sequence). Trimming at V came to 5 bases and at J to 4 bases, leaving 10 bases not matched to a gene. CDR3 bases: TGCAGTGCTCAGCCGGGGGACAGGGGAATAGAGACCCAGTACTTC. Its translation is CSAQPGDRGIETQYF.

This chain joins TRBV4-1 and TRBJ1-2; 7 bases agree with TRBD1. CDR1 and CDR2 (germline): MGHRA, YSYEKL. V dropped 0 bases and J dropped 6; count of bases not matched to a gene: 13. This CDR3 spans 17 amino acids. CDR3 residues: CASSQDWDDRAEDGYTF. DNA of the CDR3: TGCGCCAGCAGCCAAGATTGGGACGACAGGGCTGAAGATGGCTACACCTTC.

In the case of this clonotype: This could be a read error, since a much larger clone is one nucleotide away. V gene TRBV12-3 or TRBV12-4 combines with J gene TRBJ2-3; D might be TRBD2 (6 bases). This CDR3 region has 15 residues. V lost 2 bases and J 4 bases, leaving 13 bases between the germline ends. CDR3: CASSLKAGNADTQYF. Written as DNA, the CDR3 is TGTGCCAGCAGTTTAAAGGCGGGAAACGCAGATACGCAGTATTTT.

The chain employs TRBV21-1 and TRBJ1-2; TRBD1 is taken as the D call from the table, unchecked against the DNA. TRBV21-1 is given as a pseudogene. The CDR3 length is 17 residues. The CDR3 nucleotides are TGTGCCAGCAGCAAAGCGCTAGAGAGGGACAATCCCTATGGCTACACCTTC. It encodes CASSKALERDNPYGYTF.

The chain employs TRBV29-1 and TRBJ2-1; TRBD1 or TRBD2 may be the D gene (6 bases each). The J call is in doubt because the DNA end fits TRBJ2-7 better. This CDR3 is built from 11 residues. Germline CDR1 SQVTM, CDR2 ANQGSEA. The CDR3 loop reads CSADGGNEQYF. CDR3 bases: TGCAGCGCCGACGGGGGCAATGAGCAGTACTTC.

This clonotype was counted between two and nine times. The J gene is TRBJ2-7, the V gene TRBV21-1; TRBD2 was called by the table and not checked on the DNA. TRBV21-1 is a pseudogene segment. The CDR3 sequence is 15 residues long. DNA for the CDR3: TGTGCCAGCAGCAAAGCGCGGCTAGCGGGAGTCGAGCAGTACTTC. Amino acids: CASSKARLAGVEQYF.

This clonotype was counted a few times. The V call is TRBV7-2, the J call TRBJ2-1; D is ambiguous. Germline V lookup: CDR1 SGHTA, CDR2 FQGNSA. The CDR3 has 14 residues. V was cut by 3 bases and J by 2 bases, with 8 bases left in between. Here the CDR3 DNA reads TGTGCCAGCAGCTTGACTGAGCCCTACAATGAGCAGTTCTTC. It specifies CASSLTEPYNEQFF.

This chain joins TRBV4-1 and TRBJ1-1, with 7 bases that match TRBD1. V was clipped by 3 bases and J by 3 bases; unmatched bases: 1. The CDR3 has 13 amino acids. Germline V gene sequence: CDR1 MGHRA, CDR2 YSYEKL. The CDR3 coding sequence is TGCGCCAGCAGCCAGGGGACAGACACTGAAGCTTTCTTT. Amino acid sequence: CASSQGTDTEAFF.

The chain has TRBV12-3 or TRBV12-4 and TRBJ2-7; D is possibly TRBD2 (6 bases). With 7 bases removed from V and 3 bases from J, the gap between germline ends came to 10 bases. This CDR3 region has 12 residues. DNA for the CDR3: TGTGCCAGCAAAAGGACTAACTACGAGCAGTACTTC. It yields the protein CASKRTNYEQYF.

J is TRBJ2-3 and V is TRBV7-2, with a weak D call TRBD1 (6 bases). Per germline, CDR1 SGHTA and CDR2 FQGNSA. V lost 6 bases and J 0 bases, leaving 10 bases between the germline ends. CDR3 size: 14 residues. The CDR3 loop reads CASRDRYSTDTQYF. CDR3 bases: TGTGCCAGCAGAGACAGGTATAGCACAGATACGCAGTATTTT.

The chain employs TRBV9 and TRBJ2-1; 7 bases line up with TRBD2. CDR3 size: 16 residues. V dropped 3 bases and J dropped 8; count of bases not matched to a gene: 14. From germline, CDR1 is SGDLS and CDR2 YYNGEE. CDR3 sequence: CASSEGSSGIGDEQFF. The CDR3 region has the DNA TGTGCCAGCAGCGAGGGTTCAAGCGGGATTGGCGATGAGCAGTTCTTC.

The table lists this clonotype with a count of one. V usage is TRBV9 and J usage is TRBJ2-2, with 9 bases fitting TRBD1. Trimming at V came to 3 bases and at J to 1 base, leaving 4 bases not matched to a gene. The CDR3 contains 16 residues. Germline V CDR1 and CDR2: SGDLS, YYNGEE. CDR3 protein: CASSATGGWNTGELFF. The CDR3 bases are TGTGCCAGCAGCGCAACAGGGGGCTGGAACACCGGGGAGCTGTTTTTT.

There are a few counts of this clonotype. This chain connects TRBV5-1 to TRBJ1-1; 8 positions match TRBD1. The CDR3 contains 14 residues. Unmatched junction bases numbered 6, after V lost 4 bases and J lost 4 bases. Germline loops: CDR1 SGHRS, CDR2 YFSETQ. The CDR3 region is CASSAQGASTEAFF. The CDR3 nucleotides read TGCGCCAGCAGCGCGCAGGGGGCTAGCACTGAAGCTTTCTTT.